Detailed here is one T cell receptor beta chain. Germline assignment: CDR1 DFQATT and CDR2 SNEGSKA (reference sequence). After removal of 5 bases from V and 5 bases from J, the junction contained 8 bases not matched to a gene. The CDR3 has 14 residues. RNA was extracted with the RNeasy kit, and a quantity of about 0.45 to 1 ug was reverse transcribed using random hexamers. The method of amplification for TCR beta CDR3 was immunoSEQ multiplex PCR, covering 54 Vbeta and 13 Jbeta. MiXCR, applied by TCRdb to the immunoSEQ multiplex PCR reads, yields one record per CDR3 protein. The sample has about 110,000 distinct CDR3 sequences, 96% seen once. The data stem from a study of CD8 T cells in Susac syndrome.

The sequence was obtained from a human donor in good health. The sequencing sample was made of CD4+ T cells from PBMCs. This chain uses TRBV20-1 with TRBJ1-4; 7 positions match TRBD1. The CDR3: CSAPRQGSNEKLFF. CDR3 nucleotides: TGCAGTGCTCCCAGACAGGGTTCGAATGAAAAACTGTTTTTT.